This T cell receptor beta chain was observed in a study of CD8 T cells in Susac syndrome. To note about this clonotype: Its specificity is unknown.

Study-wide results and caveats: A relatively small number of individuals underwent TCR sequencing and HLA analysis.

The CDR3 extends over 14 amino acids. CDR1 and CDR2 from the germline V gene are SGHDT and YYEEEE. V shed 1 base and J shed 6 bases, with 11 bases lying between them. Random-hexamer reverse transcription was applied to about 0.5 to 1 ug RNA. Each CDR3 protein gets one entry after TCRdb re-called the immunoSEQ multiplex PCR reads with MiXCR. Of 100,000 to 150,000 distinct CDR3 sequences listed, about 94% are singletons. The chain combines TRBV5-6 with TRBJ1-5; tentatively, D is TRBD1 (5 bases). Sequenced input: CD4+ T cells from PBMCs. This sequence was found in a human donor in good health. In DNA form, the CDR3 reads TGTGCCAGCAGCTTGTCCAGGGTGGGTCAGCCCCAGCATTTT. The encoded protein is CASSLSRVGQPQHF.